These T cell receptor beta chains were read from a single sample in a study of blood T cells in healthy people across ages. TCRdb reanalysed the 5' RACE reads using MiXCR and keeps one entry per CDR3 protein. The sample consists of hundreds of thousands of distinct CDR3 sequences, roughly a quarter of them appearing once. Another study also made use of these data, one on T cells of mothers and their children.

The sequenced sample was blood. These receptor sequences come from a boy between 2 and 10 years old in good health. Each CDR3 is given with its conserved first and last residue. The order of the fields is V gene, D gene, J gene, clone size, CDR3 DNA, CDR3 protein. The D gene is left open where the match is weak. Expanded clones are given a class, and other clones once, few, many or no size at all.

>TRBV6-1|.|TRBJ1-5|.
TGTGCCAGCAGTGAAAGTAAGCTTCAGCCCCAGCATTTT
CASSESKLQPQHF
>TRBV7-6|.|TRBJ2-5|.
TGTGCCAGCAGCTTAGCGGCAGCGGGGCCGACAGGCACCCAGTACTTC
CASSLAAAGPTGTQYF
>TRBV15|.|TRBJ2-3|.
TGTGCCACCAGCAGAGTGACCCGCACAGATACGCAGTATTTT
CATSRVTRTDTQYF
>TRBV5-5|.|TRBJ2-7|few
TGTGCCAGCAGCTTGCTGCCCTACGAGCAGTACTTC
CASSLLPYEQYF
>TRBV20-1|TRBD1|TRBJ1-1|.
TGCAGTGCTAGAGCCCGGCGGGACAGTATGAACACTGAAGCTTTCTTT
CSARARRDSMNTEAFF
>TRBV5-4|.|TRBJ2-7|few
TGTGCCAGCAGCTTGTGGGTAAGCTCCTACGAGCAGTACTTC
CASSLWVSSYEQYF
>TRBV7-2|.|TRBJ2-7|.
TGTGCCAGCAGCTTAGTACCAGGCTCAAACGAGCAGTACTTC
CASSLVPGSNEQYF
>TRBV5-1|TRBD2|TRBJ2-1|few
TGCGCCAGCAAACTAGCGGGGGCCAACAATGAGCAGTTCTTC
CASKLAGANNEQFF
>TRBV12-3/TRBV12-4|.|TRBJ1-2|few
TGTGCCAGCAGTTTATCCCACAGGGAGGACGGCTACACCTTC
CASSLSHREDGYTF
>TRBV4-2|.|TRBJ2-7|.
TGTGCCAGCAGCCATGGGGGGACAAACGAGCAGTACTTC
CASSHGGTNEQYF
>TRBV5-1|TRBD2|TRBJ2-1|.
TGCGCCAGCAGCTTTTATATGACTAGCGGGGGTTACAATGAGCAGTTCTTC
CASSFYMTSGGYNEQFF
>TRBV24-1|TRBD1|TRBJ1-2|.
TGTGCCACCAGCGGGACAGGGAGTGATGGCTACACCTTC
CATSGTGSDGYTF
>TRBV2|.|TRBJ2-7|few
TGTGCCAGCAGTGAAATTTTGAGCGGATCCTACGAGCAGTACTTC
CASSEILSGSYEQYF
>TRBV20-1|.|TRBJ2-5|few
TGCAGTGCTAGAGATTTGCGGGGGCCCCAAGAGACCCAGTACTTC
CSARDLRGPQETQYF
>TRBV7-2|.|TRBJ2-5|few
TGTGCCAGCAGGAACTGGCGCAGTAGGGAGACCCAGTACTTC
CASRNWRSRETQYF
>TRBV13|.|TRBJ1-1|few
TGTGCCAGCAAAATCCGGGCCCACTCTCGGGGGCTTGAAGCTTTCTTT
CASKIRAHSRGLEAFF
>TRBV11-3|TRBD2|TRBJ2-1|.
TGTGCCAGCAGCTTAGAGGTAGTGAGGAGGGGTGAGCGGGGACCGATCAATGAGCAGTTCTTC
CASSLEVVRRGERGPINEQFF
>TRBV3-1|TRBD1|TRBJ1-2|few
TGTGCCAGCAGCCGAGGACAGGGAGGCTATGGCTACACCTTC
CASSRGQGGYGYTF
>TRBV6-2/TRBV6-3|TRBD2|TRBJ2-3|.
TGTGCCAGCACCGACCCCCAGCGGGGGGGCACAGATACGCAGTATTTT
CASTDPQRGGTDTQYF
>TRBV2|.|TRBJ2-3|few
TGTGCCAGCAGTACCCAAGATACGCAGTATTTT
CASSTQDTQYF
>TRBV11-2|.|TRBJ2-1|.
TGTGCCAGCAGCTTCGGGACTCCTTTGGGCAATGAGCAGTTCTTC
CASSFGTPLGNEQFF
>TRBV6-2/TRBV6-3|TRBD1|TRBJ2-7|.
TGTGCCAGCAGTTCCCCGGACAGGGGGCTGAACGAGCAGTACTTC
CASSSPDRGLNEQYF
>TRBV24-1|.|TRBJ2-5|.
TGTGCCACCAGTGATTCGGCAGTCGAGACCCAGTACTTC
CATSDSAVETQYF
>TRBV5-6|TRBD1|TRBJ1-2|.
TGTGCCAGCAGCTTGTTGGGCCGGGACAGGGAGGCCACCTATGGCTACACCTTC
CASSLLGRDREATYGYTF
>TRBV20-1|TRBD2|TRBJ2-7|once
TGCAGTGCTAGTCGAGCGGGAGTGGGCGAGCAGTACTTC
CSASRAGVGEQYF
>TRBV5-4|TRBD1|TRBJ2-5|few
TGTGCCAGTACCGACAGGGAGCAGGAGACCCAGTACTTC
CASTDREQETQYF
>TRBV2|.|TRBJ2-4|.
TGTGCCAGCAGTCTGGACCCCCCTCTGGCCAAAAACATTCAGTACTTC
CASSLDPPLAKNIQYF
>TRBV12-3/TRBV12-4|TRBD1|TRBJ1-3|.
TGTGCCGGGGGACAGCACCCCTCTGGAAACACCATATATTTT
CAGGQHPSGNTIYF
>TRBV6-2/TRBV6-3|.|TRBJ2-4|few
TGTGCCAGCAGTATACAGGGATCCGCCAAAAACATTCAGTACTTC
CASSIQGSAKNIQYF
>TRBV6-1|TRBD1|TRBJ1-2|few
TGTGCCAGCAGACCCCAGACAGGGCGGTATGGCTACACCTTC
CASRPQTGRYGYTF
>TRBV29-1|TRBD2|TRBJ2-3|.
TGCAGCGCGGGGACTAGCGGAGCGGGCACAGATACGCAGTATTTT
CSAGTSGAGTDTQYF
>TRBV7-2|TRBD2|TRBJ2-5|.
TGTGCCAGCAGCGCCGACCTAGCGGAACAAGAGACCCAGTACTTC
CASSADLAEQETQYF
>TRBV11-2|TRBD1|TRBJ2-7|.
TGTGCCAGCAGTTTAAACGGGCAGGGGGCTTACGAGCAGTACTTC
CASSLNGQGAYEQYF
>TRBV2|TRBD1|TRBJ1-1|.
TGTGCCAGCAGTGAGGACAGGGAAATCGGTGAAGCTTTCTTT
CASSEDREIGEAFF
>TRBV7-9|.|TRBJ2-1|many
TGTGCCAGCAGCCGGGACTCTCGAGAGGGTGAGCAGTTCTTC
CASSRDSREGEQFF
>TRBV20-1|.|TRBJ1-1|once
TGCAGTGCTAGTGTGACAGAGAACACTGAAGCTTTCTTT
CSASVTENTEAFF